This record concerns one TCR beta chain sequence. The data were taken from a study of T cell responses to AZD1222 COVID-19 vaccine. Study background: The analysis combined second doses at about 4 or about 12 weeks.

The table came from immunoSEQ multiplex PCR; TCRdb's copy has only in-frame clones and leaves some out. The sample carries 180,000 or so clones, just over 90% recorded once. There are 13 residues in the CDR3. Trimming took 2 bases from V and 5 from J, leaving 9 bases between them. Germline assignment: CDR1 MNHEY and CDR2 SVGEGT. The rearrangement uses TRBV6-2 or TRBV6-3 and TRBJ1-2, with D unclear. The source material was peripheral blood, sampled on day 0 of AZD1222 vaccination. This TCR was sampled from an adult in good health. This chain's CDR3 is CASSYSPRYGYTF. The CDR3 DNA follows: TGTGCCAGCAGTTACAGTCCCCGATATGGCTACACCTTC.